The 32 T cell receptor beta chains in this list originate from one sample, sequenced in a study of shared clonotypes between healthy human individuals. Selected positively for CCR7 and CD45RO-negative, naive CD8 cells excluded terminally differentiated effector memory CD45RA+ cells. Assay used: immunoSEQ multiplex PCR; TCRdb lists only in-frame clones, some missing. The data hold 2 million to 2.5 million clones, with approximately 95% observed a single time. Input material: naive CD8+ T cells sorted from blood. These TCRs come from a man between 18 and 35 years old in good health.

The chain has TRBV18 and TRBJ2-5; 8 nucleotides align to TRBD2. CDR3 length equals 15 residues. After removal of 2 bases from V and 1 base from J, the junction contained 3 bases not matched to a gene. Germline V lookup: CDR1 KGHSH, CDR2 LQKENI. CDR3 region: CASSPSGGLQETQYF. The CDR3 DNA sequence: TGTGCCAGCTCACCAAGCGGGGGCCTCCAAGAGACCCAGTACTTC.

The chain links TRBV18 to TRBJ2-1; 7 nucleotides align to TRBD1. CDR3 length: 13 amino acids. The germline V gene encodes CDR1 KGHSH and CDR2 LQKENI. V was clipped by 5 bases and J by 8 bases; unmatched bases: 6. The CDR3 bases are TGTGCCAGCTCATCGACAGGGAGCGATGAGCAGTTCTTC. Its protein is CASSSTGSDEQFF.

The chain has TRBV7-3 and TRBJ1-2; TRBD1 matches 9 bases. V was clipped by 3 bases and J by 7 bases; unmatched bases: 3. The germline CDR1 and CDR2 sequences are SGHTA and FQGTGA. The CDR3 has 13 amino acids. The DNA of the CDR3 is TGTGCCAGCAGCTTGACAGGGGGTGGTGGCTACACCTTC. Its protein is CASSLTGGGGYTF.

The J gene is TRBJ1-1, the V gene TRBV28; TRBD1 is a possible D gene (5 bases). The germline gives CDR1 MDHEN, CDR2 SYDVKM. The CDR3 consists of 16 residues. V was cut by 10 bases and J by 1 base, with 22 bases left in between. The CDR3 bases are TGTGCCACCTTGCGGGACCGTGTGGGGGAGAACACTGAAGCTTTCTTT. This sequence encodes CATLRDRVGENTEAFF.

The rearrangement links TRBV1 to TRBJ2-1; the D call of TRBD2 is as the table states it, not checked on the DNA. TRBV1 is a pseudogene segment. The length of the CDR3 is 17 residues. This CDR3 reads CTSSHWVLAGVRNEQFF. Here the CDR3 DNA reads TGCACCAGCAGCCATTGGGTTCTAGCGGGAGTACGCAATGAGCAGTTCTTC.

This sequence joins TRBV7-9 and TRBJ1-5, with 7 bases matching TRBD1. This CDR3 is 17 amino acids long. V dropped 0 bases and J dropped 1; count of bases not matched to a gene: 6. CDR1 SEHNR and CDR2 FQNEAQ come from the germline V gene (reference sequence). The CDR3 nucleotides are TGTGCCAGCAGCTTAGCGGCTTTACAGGGGAGCAATCAGCCCCAGCATTTT. Translation: CASSLAALQGSNQPQHF.

The J gene is TRBJ1-4, the V gene TRBV2, with D hard to call. Germline CDR1 SNHLY, CDR2 FYNNEI. Trimming pared 5 bases from V and 5 bases from J, leaving 15 bases between. CDR3 length: 15 amino acids. Here the CDR3 reads CASSRVEGLNEKLFF. CDR3 DNA sequence: TGTGCCAGCAGTCGAGTAGAGGGCTTGAATGAAAAACTGTTTTTT.

In the case of this clone: Other DNA sequences in this sample translate to the same CDR3. The chain has TRBV27 and TRBJ2-7; D ambiguous. This CDR3 is 12 amino acids long. V was cut by 0 bases and J by 3 bases, with 3 bases left in between. CDR1 and CDR2 (germline): MNHEY, SMNVEV (reference sequence). The CDR3 here is CASSLSSYEQYF. The CDR3 nucleotides read TGTGCCAGCAGTTTATCGAGCTACGAGCAGTACTTC.

Regarding this clone: One junction end disagrees with the germline gene, perhaps due to a read error. The chain uses TRBV27 and TRBJ1-1; D unresolved. Germline CDR1 is MNHEY and CDR2 is SMNVEV (reference sequence). The CDR3 is made up of 12 amino acids. CDR3 nucleotides: TGTGCCAGCAGTTTTTACGCTCGGGAGGTGGTTTTT. This encodes CASSFYAREVVF.

The V call is TRBV10-1, the J call TRBJ2-5, with D unresolved. Germline CDR1 is WNHNN and CDR2 is SYGVQD (reference sequence). The CDR3 is made up of 13 amino acids. V lost 2 bases to trimming and J lost 7 bases, with 11 bases between them. CDR3 residues: CASSEAVDATQYF. The CDR3 DNA reads TGCGCCAGCAGTGAGGCGGTCGACGCGACCCAGTACTTC.

The chain joins TRBV13 to TRBJ2-5; tentatively, D is TRBD2 (6 bases). Germline V gene data show CDR1 as PRHDT and CDR2 as FYEKMQ (reference sequence). The CDR3 runs to 14 residues. V lost 7 bases to trimming and J lost 3 bases, with 15 bases between them. In DNA form, the CDR3 reads TGTGCCAGCACCGAAACCGGGAGTAAAGAGACCCAGTACTTC. Amino acid sequence: CASTETGSKETQYF.

The chain has TRBV9 and TRBJ2-3; possibly TRBD2 for D (5 bases). Germline V gene lookup returns CDR1 SGDLS and CDR2 YYNGEE. V shed 0 bases and J shed 0 bases, with 11 bases lying between them. This CDR3 is built from 16 residues. The CDR3 loop is CASSVELAVSTDTQYF. In DNA, the CDR3 is TGTGCCAGCAGCGTAGAGCTAGCCGTAAGCACAGATACGCAGTATTTT.

The genes are TRBV9 and TRBJ2-3; 8 bases line up with TRBD2. The CDR3 totals 14 residues. Germline V CDR1 and CDR2: SGDLS, YYNGEE. With 3 bases clipped from V and 6 bases from J, the junction kept 6 bases outside the gene matches. CDR3 nucleotide sequence: TGTGCCAGCAGCGGGCTGACTAGCGTGGATACGCAGTATTTT. It encodes CASSGLTSVDTQYF.

This sequence joins TRBV5-1 and TRBJ1-3; TRBD1 might be the D (6 bases). Trimming removed 4 bases from V and 2 bases from J, with 34 bases in between. CDR1 is SGHRS and CDR2 is YFSETQ in the germline V gene. CDR3 size: 22 residues. CDR3 protein: CASSPKDTPRPPRGGPGNTIYF. The CDR3 coding sequence is TGCGCCAGCAGCCCGAAAGACACCCCTCGGCCCCCGAGGGGGGGACCTGGAAACACCATATATTTT.

The J gene is TRBJ2-5, the V gene TRBV2; 11 nucleotides align to TRBD2. J was trimmed by 2 bases and V by 3 bases; bases with no gene match: 5. The CDR3 runs to 16 residues. The V gene's germline CDR1 is SNHLY and CDR2 FYNNEI. CDR3 residues: CASSDPVAGGQETQYF. The CDR3, as DNA: TGTGCCAGCAGTGATCCAGTAGCGGGGGGGCAAGAGACCCAGTACTTC. Full variable domain (missing parts from reference TRBV2 and TRBJ2-5): EPEVTQTPSHQVTQMGQEVILRCVPISNHLYFYWYRQILGQKVEFLVSFYNNEISEKSEIFDDQFSVERPDGSNFTLKIRSTKLEDSAMYFCASSDPVAGGQETQYFGPGTRLLVL.

On this clone itself: Additional DNA sequences in this sample encode the identical CDR3. The chain joins TRBV9 to TRBJ2-7; 10 bases match TRBD1. CDR1 is SGDLS and CDR2 is YYNGEE in the germline V gene. This CDR3 contains 14 residues. Germline trimming cut 3 bases from V and 4 bases from J; bases unmatched to any gene: 4. This chain's CDR3 is CASSASGQGYEQYF. The DNA for the CDR3 is TGTGCCAGCAGCGCCTCGGGACAGGGGTACGAGCAGTACTTC. The full variable domain, its missing parts supplied by reference TRBV9 and TRBJ2-7, is DSGVTQTPKHLITATGQRVTLRCSPRSGDLSVYWYQQSLDQGLQFLIQYYNGEERAKGNILERFSAQQFPDLHSELNLSSLELGDSALYFCASSASGQGYEQYFGPGTRLTVT.

A word on this clone: The sample holds other DNA sequences that translate to the same CDR3. The chain couples TRBV6-6 to TRBJ2-7; TRBD2 is a possible D gene (6 bases). This CDR3 region has 14 residues. Trimming took off 0 bases at V and 2 bases at J, with 8 bases between the two ends. CDR1 is MNHNY and CDR2 is SVGAGI in the germline V gene (reference sequence). The CDR3 loop is CASSYSGGTYEQYF. The CDR3 coding sequence is TGTGCCAGCAGTTACTCGGGGGGAACCTACGAGCAGTACTTC.

The chain has TRBV11-1 and TRBJ1-3; possibly TRBD1 for D (6 bases). Deletions cut 7 bases from V and 0 bases from J, with 22 bases between. Germline assignment: CDR1 SGHAT and CDR2 FQDESV (reference sequence). The CDR3 contains 18 residues. CDR3 nucleotide sequence: TGTGCCAGCACTCCTGAGAGGACAGCCGTTTTCTCTGGAAACACCATATATTTT. As protein: CASTPERTAVFSGNTIYF.

The chain is built from TRBV28 and TRBJ1-2; D ambiguous. V lost 6 bases to trimming and J lost 3 bases, with 14 bases between them. The CDR3 is 14 residues long. Germline lookup yields CDR1 MDHEN and CDR2 SYDVKM. The CDR3 DNA sequence: TGTGCCAGCAGCGCAACATTAGAGGACTATGGCTACACCTTC. Translating it yields CASSATLEDYGYTF.

A single count supports this clone. This chain uses TRBV28 with TRBJ2-7, with TRBD2 matching over 10 bases. Germline CDR1 reads MDHEN; CDR2 reads SYDVKM. J lost 1 base, V lost 2 bases, and 8 bases had no gene match. The CDR3 spans 17 residues. The CDR3 bases are TGTGCCAGCAGTTTACCCCACCTAGCGGGGGCTTCCTACGAGCAGTACTTC. It is translated as CASSLPHLAGASYEQYF.

The chain carries TRBV4-1 and TRBJ2-2, with 10 nucleotides matching TRBD1. There are 16 residues in the CDR3. Germline values: CDR1 MGHRA, CDR2 YSYEKL. V gave up 3 bases and J gave up 6 bases; unmatched junction bases: 7. CDR3: CASSHGQGVISGELFF. The CDR3 DNA reads as TGCGCCAGCAGCCATGGACAGGGGGTAATTTCCGGGGAGCTGTTTTTT.

The chain combines TRBV5-1 with TRBJ2-7, with 7 bases that match TRBD1. J lost 5 bases, V lost 1 base, and 6 bases had no gene match. Germline V lookup: CDR1 SGHRS, CDR2 YFSETQ. The CDR3 length is 14 residues. The CDR3 DNA reads as TGCGCCAGCAGCTTGAGTTGGCAGGGGGACGAGCAGTACTTC. Translated: CASSLSWQGDEQYF.

The J gene is TRBJ2-7, the V gene TRBV18, with D possibly matching TRBD1 (6 bases). CDR3 length: 16 residues. The germline V gene encodes CDR1 KGHSH and CDR2 LQKENI. The ends were cut back, 4 bases at V and 0 bases at J, with 16 bases in the middle. This chain's CDR3 is CASSLETGTSSYEQYF. The CDR3 nucleotides read TGTGCCAGCTCACTGGAAACGGGGACATCCTCCTACGAGCAGTACTTC.

The CDR3 sequence is CASNLQGGGWITEAFF. CDR3 DNA sequence: TGTGCCAGTAATCTTCAAGGGGGAGGTTGGATCACTGAAGCTTTCTTT. The chain combines TRBV19 with TRBJ1-1, with D possibly being TRBD1 (6 bases). CDR1 and CDR2 (germline): LNHDA, SQIVND (reference sequence). This CDR3 comprises 16 residues. Trimming cost V 7 bases and J 4 bases, with 22 bases left between them.

This chain links TRBV13 with TRBJ2-5, with 7 bases identical to TRBD1. After removal of 5 bases from V and 1 base from J, the junction contained 10 bases not matched to a gene. CDR3 size: 16 residues. The germline V gene has CDR1 PRHDT and CDR2 FYEKMQ (reference sequence). CDR3 nucleotide sequence: TGTGCCAGCAGCAATCTCACAAGGGACAGCCAAGAGACCCAGTACTTC. Its protein is CASSNLTRDSQETQYF.

The genes are TRBV6-6 and TRBJ1-6; D may be TRBD1 (6 bases). The germline gives CDR1 MNHNY, CDR2 SVGAGI (reference sequence). The V gene lost 3 bases and the J gene lost 8 bases, with 14 bases spanning the gap. CDR3 length: 15 amino acids. The CDR3 DNA reads as TGTGCCAGCAGTTATTTGCGGGGGGCAGATTCACCCCTCCACTTT. It yields the protein CASSYLRGADSPLHF.

The genes are TRBV9 and TRBJ1-4, with D unresolved. CDR3 size: 15 residues. V lost 3 bases to trimming and J lost 3 bases, with 12 bases between them. Germline V lookup: CDR1 SGDLS, CDR2 YYNGEE. The CDR3 DNA reads TGTGCCAGCAGCGCAGCGGGGAGGGCTAATGAAAAACTGTTTTTT. It codes for CASSAAGRANEKLFF.

The chain has TRBV13 and TRBJ1-4; maybe TRBD1 (6 bases). The CDR3 has 14 residues. Germline V gives CDR1 PRHDT, CDR2 FYEKMQ (reference sequence). Trimming shortened V by 6 bases and J by 1 base, and 9 bases separated the two germline ends. The CDR3, as DNA: TGTGCCAGCAGTTCGGGACAAACTAATGAAAAACTGTTTTTT. It specifies CASSSGQTNEKLFF.

This chain links TRBV19 with TRBJ2-7, with 9 bases that match TRBD2. Germline values: CDR1 LNHDA, CDR2 SQIVND (reference sequence). J was trimmed by 7 bases and V by 3 bases; bases with no gene match: 4. The CDR3 sequence is 13 residues long. The DNA for the CDR3 is TGTGCCAGTAGTATGAGTCTAGCGGGGGAGCAGTACTTC. This encodes CASSMSLAGEQYF. Filled out from reference TRBV19 and TRBJ2-7, the complete variable domain reads DGGITQSPKYLFRKEGQNVTLSCEQNLNHDAMYWYRQDPGQGLRLIYYSQIVNDFQKGDIAEGYSVSREKKESFPLTVTSAQKNPTAFYLCASSMSLAGEQYFGPGTRLTVT.

Only one count was recorded for this clone. The V gene is TRBV10-3, the J gene TRBJ2-1, with TRBD2 matching over 8 bases. V shed 0 bases, J shed 2 bases, and the junction held 3 bases outside the gene matches. This CDR3 has 16 residues. The germline V gene has CDR1 ENHRY and CDR2 SYGVKD. CDR3 DNA: TGTGCCATCAGTGAGTCAGCGGGGGCTCCCTACAATGAGCAGTTCTTC. It codes for CAISESAGAPYNEQFF.

V and J are TRBV13 and TRBJ1-1; D gene uncertain. The CDR3 has 16 residues. Germline CDR1 PRHDT, CDR2 FYEKMQ (reference sequence). The ends were cut back, 7 bases at V and 0 bases at J, with 18 bases in the middle. The CDR3 bases are TGTGCCAGCAACCTCTTGGAAGGCGAACTGAACACTGAAGCTTTCTTT. It yields the protein CASNLLEGELNTEAFF.

V and J are TRBV5-1 and TRBJ2-1; 9 bases map to TRBD2. From germline, CDR1 is SGHRS and CDR2 YFSETQ. With 0 bases clipped from V and 4 bases from J, the junction kept 5 bases outside the gene matches. This CDR3 is built from 16 residues. CDR3 in amino acids: CASSLDASGEYNEQFF. Written as DNA, the CDR3 is TGCGCCAGCAGCTTGGACGCTAGCGGGGAGTACAATGAGCAGTTCTTC.